This T cell receptor (beta chain) is from a study of T cells in tuberculosis (dated by TCRdb to 2016 to 2018). Broadly, across the study: To characterize T cells specific for the mycobacterial lipid antigen glucose monomycolate (GMM), the study used CD1B tetramers together with high-throughput TCR immunosequencing. With approximately nine people per group, a South African clinical cohort compared IGRA-negative adolescents, IGRA-positive adolescents with latent tuberculosis, and adults with active tuberculosis. PBMC from patients with active tuberculosis were archived either before the start of standard anti-tuberculosis treatment or within 7 days of starting that treatment. Results and caveats for the whole study, not just this receptor: Smaller NN-distances were partly driven by shorter CDR3-alpha lengths in active tuberculosis patients, and statistical significance was not reached for the TCR-beta difference. An accuracy of roughly 90% (AUROC about 0.91) was reached by a classifier using the diverse GMM-specific repertoire, compared with more than 65% accuracy when GEM motif frequencies were used. Active tuberculosis TCR-alpha repertoires showed smaller mean NN-distances to GMM-specific TCRs than IGRA-negative controls, suggesting clonal expansion of these TCRs. Clinical samples were selected based on the availability of cryopreserved specimens, with adults included as active tuberculosis cases and adolescents included as controls.

TCR libraries were generated with the immunoSEQ multiplex PCR assay, using TCR-beta and/or TCR-alpha/delta assays for each sample. The amplified TCR libraries were sequenced on the Illumina high-throughput platform. The study's processing was this. Clustering and dimensionality reduction relied on pairwise TCRdist distances among GMM-specific receptors from T cells that were either sorted ex vivo or expanded in vitro. The score assigned to each clinical repertoire was mean NN-distance, meaning the average TCRdist to the nearest 10% of tetramer-positive reference sequences. GEM TCR motif frequency was calculated as the fraction of unique TCRs that matched known GEM sequences in V/J usage and CDR3 length. Active tuberculosis was classified by linear discriminant analysis with leave-one-out cross-validation, implemented in scikit-learn. Entries here come from immuneACCESS through TCRdb and include only in-frame sequences with V and J called. Some clones fail to appear in such tables; in the studies checked, an unresolved V gene covers under half of the shortfall, and the cause of the remainder is unknown. V and J calls and clone size come straight from that table; D and trimming were deduced from the DNA. The sample table shows approximately 53,000 clones, and 90% to 95% are seen once. The ten biggest clones cover approximately 1.5% of the sample.

Of note for this clone: Its target antigen remains unknown. The sample holds no much larger clone one base away, and base qualities are not on file.

Taken with the paper, the label for time point translates to: new active TB diagnosis, blood taken before or within 7 days of starting treatment. The patients with active tuberculosis were newly diagnosed, HIV-seronegative South African adults aged 18 years or older. Active tuberculosis was confirmed by positive sputum smear microscopy and/or positive M. tuberculosis culture. Unsorted cryopreserved PBMC were immunosequenced, covering on average approximately 90,000 T cells per clinical donor. The CDR3 runs 15 amino acids, cysteine and phenylalanine included. The DNA shown is the 45-base CDR3, in frame from base 1. From a lookup of the germline V gene, CDR1 and CDR2 are MNHEY and SVGAGI. Trimming removed 2 bases from V and 6 bases from J, leaving 14 bases between the germline ends.

Sequences were derived from PBMCs, sampled at tuberculosis diagnosis. This receptor chain uses TRBV6-5 and TRBJ2-1; a confident D gene designation cannot be given. The clonotype originates from an adult with tuberculosis. The DNA sequence is given as TGTGCCAGCAGTTACACGCAGGAATCGATCAATGAGCAGTTCTTC. It specifies CASSYTQESINEQFF.